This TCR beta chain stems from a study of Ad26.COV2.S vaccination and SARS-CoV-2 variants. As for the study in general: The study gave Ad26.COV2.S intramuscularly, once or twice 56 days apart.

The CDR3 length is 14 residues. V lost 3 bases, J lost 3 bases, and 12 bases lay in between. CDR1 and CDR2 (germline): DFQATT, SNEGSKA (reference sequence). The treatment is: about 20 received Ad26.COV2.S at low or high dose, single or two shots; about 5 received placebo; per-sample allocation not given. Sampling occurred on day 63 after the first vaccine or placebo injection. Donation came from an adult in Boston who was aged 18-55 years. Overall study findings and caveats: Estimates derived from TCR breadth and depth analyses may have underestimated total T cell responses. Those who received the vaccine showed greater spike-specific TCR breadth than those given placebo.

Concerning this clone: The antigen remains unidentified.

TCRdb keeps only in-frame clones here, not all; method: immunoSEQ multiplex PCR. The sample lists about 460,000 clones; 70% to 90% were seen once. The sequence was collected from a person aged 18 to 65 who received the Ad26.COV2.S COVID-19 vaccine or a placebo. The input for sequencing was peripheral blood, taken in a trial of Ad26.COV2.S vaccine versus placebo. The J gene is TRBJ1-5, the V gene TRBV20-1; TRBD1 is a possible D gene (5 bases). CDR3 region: CSASEDRNNQPQHF. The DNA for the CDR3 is TGCAGTGCTAGTGAAGACAGAAACAATCAGCCCCAGCATTTT.